The 10 T cell receptor beta chains given below trace back to one sample, sequenced in a study of early T cells in non-severe SARS-CoV-2 infection. TCRdb recomputed calls from the 5' RACE reads with MiXCR, one row per CDR3 protein. This table has roughly 90,000 distinct CDR3 sequences, about 15% appearing once. Sequencing used whole blood. All receptors come from an adult who was a healthcare worker with PCR-confirmed SARS-CoV-2 infection or an uninfected control (not recorded which).

In this sample, this clonotype turned up many times. The rearrangement uses TRBV5-1 and TRBJ2-1; 11 bases fit TRBD1. The CDR3 covers 14 residues. Germline V gene lookup returns CDR1 SGHRS and CDR2 YFSETQ. J was trimmed by 6 bases and V by 2 bases; bases with no gene match: 1. The CDR3 DNA sequence: TGCGCCAGCAGCTTAGGGACAGGGGGCAATGAGCAGTTCTTC. It codes for CASSLGTGGNEQFF.

This chain links TRBV2 with TRBJ2-2; TRBD1 might be the D (5 bases). V was trimmed by 6 bases and J by 6 bases, leaving 11 bases between them. CDR1 SNHLY and CDR2 FYNNEI come from the germline V gene. This CDR3 contains 13 residues. CDR3 loop: CASRIDSAGELFF. CDR3 in DNA: TGTGCCAGCAGAATAGACAGTGCCGGGGAGCTGTTTTTT. The variable domain in full, completed from reference TRBV2 and TRBJ2-2, reads EPEVTQTPSHQVTQMGQEVILRCVPISNHLYFYWYRQILGQKVEFLVSFYNNEISEKSEIFDDQFSVERPDGSNFTLKIRSTKLEDSAMYFCASRIDSAGELFFGEGSRLTVL.

This clonotype has at least ten counts. This chain links TRBV11-2 with TRBJ2-7, with TRBD1 matching 12 bases. V dropped 3 bases and J dropped 6; count of bases not matched to a gene: 6. CDR3 length equals 15 residues. Looked up from germline, CDR1 is SGHAT and CDR2 is FQNNGV. Here the CDR3 reads CASSLSPGQGAEQYF. CDR3 nucleotide sequence: TGTGCCAGCAGCTTGTCCCCGGGACAGGGGGCCGAGCAGTACTTC.

The chain has TRBV6-5 and TRBJ2-6; TRBD2 might be the D (6 bases). The CDR3 consists of 17 residues. Trimming cost V 5 bases and J 0 bases, with 14 bases left between them. CDR1 and CDR2 (germline): MNHEY, SVGAGI. DNA for the CDR3: TGTGCCAGCAGTCAACCCCTCGGGGGCTCTGGGGCCAACGTCCTGACTTTC. This encodes CASSQPLGGSGANVLTF.

This chain joins TRBV11-2 and TRBJ2-2; possible D gene TRBD2, 5 bases. Trimming stripped 5 bases from V and 3 bases from J, with 16 bases between. The germline CDR1 and CDR2 sequences are SGHAT and FQNNGV. This CDR3 region has 16 residues. This CDR3 reads CASSPTRGSDTGELFF. DNA of the CDR3: TGTGCCAGCAGCCCCACTAGAGGGTCAGACACCGGGGAGCTGTTTTTT.

This clonotype showed up just a few times. The V and J genes are TRBV5-1 and TRBJ2-7, with TRBD1 matching over 7 bases. The CDR3 covers 15 residues. Losses at the gene ends were 2 bases for V and 2 bases for J; bases not matched to a gene: 7. Germline V lookup: CDR1 SGHRS, CDR2 YFSETQ. CDR3 loop: CASSLWTGSTYEQYF. The DNA for the CDR3 is TGCGCCAGCAGCTTATGGACAGGATCAACCTACGAGCAGTACTTC.

This clonotype was found a few times. The chain uses TRBV7-2 and TRBJ2-5; D may be TRBD1 (6 bases). Germline CDR1 is SGHTA and CDR2 is FQGNSA. The CDR3 sequence is 13 residues long. V lost 5 bases, J lost 4 bases, and 11 bases lay in between. The CDR3 reads CASSRQAVETQYF. Here the CDR3 DNA reads TGTGCCAGCAGCAGACAGGCCGTAGAGACCCAGTACTTC.

The gene calls are TRBV3-1 and TRBJ1-1; 9 bases line up with TRBD1. In germline, CDR1 is LGHDT, CDR2 YNNKEL (reference sequence). The CDR3 length is 13 residues. V trimming: 3 bases; J trimming: 9 bases; junction bases outside the gene matches: 5. DNA for the CDR3: TGTGCCAGCAGCCAGGAAAACAGGGGGCAAGCTTTCTTT. It codes for CASSQENRGQAFF.

The table lists this clonotype with many counts. The chain recombines TRBV2 with TRBJ1-3, with 8 bases matching TRBD1. There are 17 residues in the CDR3. Germline V lookup: CDR1 SNHLY, CDR2 FYNNEI. V lost 3 bases to trimming and J lost 2 bases; unmatched junction nucleotides: 9. The CDR3 here is CASSDRGRVLTGNTIYF. Written as DNA, the CDR3 is TGTGCCAGCAGTGACAGGGGGCGAGTTTTGACTGGAAACACCATATATTTT.

This clonotype has ten or more counts. The V call is TRBV12-5, the J call TRBJ2-5; 10 bases match TRBD1. The ends lost 6 bases at V and 5 bases at J; junction bases unmatched: 9. Germline V lookup: CDR1 LGHNT, CDR2 FRNRAP. This CDR3 has 15 residues. For the CDR3, the DNA is TGTGCTAGTGGACCCGGGACAGGGGTTCGGGAGACCCAGTACTTC. Its protein is CASGPGTGVRETQYF.